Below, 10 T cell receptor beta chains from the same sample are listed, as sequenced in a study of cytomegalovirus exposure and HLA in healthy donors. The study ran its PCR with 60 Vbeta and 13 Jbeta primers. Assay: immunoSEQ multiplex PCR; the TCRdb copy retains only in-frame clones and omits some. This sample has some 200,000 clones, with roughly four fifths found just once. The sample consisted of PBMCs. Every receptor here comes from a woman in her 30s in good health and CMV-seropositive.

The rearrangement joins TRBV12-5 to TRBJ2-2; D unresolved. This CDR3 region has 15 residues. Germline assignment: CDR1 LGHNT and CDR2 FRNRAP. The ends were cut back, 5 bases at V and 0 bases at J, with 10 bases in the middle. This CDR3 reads CASGRVGPNTGELFF. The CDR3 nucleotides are TGTGCTAGTGGTCGTGTGGGCCCGAACACCGGGGAGCTGTTTTTT.

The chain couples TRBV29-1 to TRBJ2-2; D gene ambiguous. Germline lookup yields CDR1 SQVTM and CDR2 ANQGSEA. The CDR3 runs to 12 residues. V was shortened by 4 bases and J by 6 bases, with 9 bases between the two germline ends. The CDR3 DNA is TGCAGCGTTGGGTGGGCAGCCGGGGAGCTGTTTTTT. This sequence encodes CSVGWAAGELFF.

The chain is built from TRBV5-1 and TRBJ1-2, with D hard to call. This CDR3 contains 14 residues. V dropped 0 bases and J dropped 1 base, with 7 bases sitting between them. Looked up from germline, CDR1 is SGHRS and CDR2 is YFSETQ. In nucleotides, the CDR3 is TGCGCCAGCAGCTTGGTTCACTTTAACTATGGCTACACCTTC. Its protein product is CASSLVHFNYGYTF. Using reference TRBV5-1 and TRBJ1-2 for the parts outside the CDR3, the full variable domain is KAGVTQTPRYLIKTRGQQVTLSCSPISGHRSVSWYQQTPGQGLQFLFEYFSETQRNKGNFPGRFSGRQFSNSRSEMNVSTLELGDSALYLCASSLVHFNYGYTFGSGTRLTVV.

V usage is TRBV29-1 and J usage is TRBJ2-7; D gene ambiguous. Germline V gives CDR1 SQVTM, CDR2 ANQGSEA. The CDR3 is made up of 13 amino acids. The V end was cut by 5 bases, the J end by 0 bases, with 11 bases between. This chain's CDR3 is CSVRIQSSYEQYF. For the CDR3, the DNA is TGCAGCGTTCGAATACAGAGCTCCTACGAGCAGTACTTC.

CDR3 sequence reads: CASSAQGAPLAEAFF. The CDR3 DNA is TGTGCCAGCAGCGCTCAGGGGGCGCCTCTAGCTGAAGCTTTCTTT. This chain connects TRBV9 to TRBJ1-1, with 8 bases fitting TRBD1. The CDR3 sequence is 15 residues long. Per the germline V gene, CDR1 is SGDLS and CDR2 is YYNGEE. V lost 3 bases and J lost 6; bases outside the gene matches: 10.

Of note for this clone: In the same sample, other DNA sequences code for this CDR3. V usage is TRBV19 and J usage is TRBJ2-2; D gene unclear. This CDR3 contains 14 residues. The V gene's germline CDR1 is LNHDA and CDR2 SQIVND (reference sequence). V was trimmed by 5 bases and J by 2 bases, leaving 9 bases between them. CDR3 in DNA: TGTGCCAGTAGTGTAAGCGCAAACACCGGGGAGCTGTTTTTT. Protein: CASSVSANTGELFF.

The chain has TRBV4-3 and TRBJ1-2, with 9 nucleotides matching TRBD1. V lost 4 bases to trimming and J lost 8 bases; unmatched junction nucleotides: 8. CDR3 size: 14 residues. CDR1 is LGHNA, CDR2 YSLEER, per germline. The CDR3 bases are TGCGCCAGCAGCCCAGGGGGACAGGGTATCGGCTACACCTTC. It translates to CASSPGGQGIGYTF.

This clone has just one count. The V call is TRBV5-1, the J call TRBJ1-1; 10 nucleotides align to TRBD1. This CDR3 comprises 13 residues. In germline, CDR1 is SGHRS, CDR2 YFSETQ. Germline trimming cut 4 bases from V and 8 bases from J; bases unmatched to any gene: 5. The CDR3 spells CASSKGQGWEAFF. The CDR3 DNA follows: TGCGCCAGCAGCAAGGGACAGGGGTGGGAAGCTTTCTTT.

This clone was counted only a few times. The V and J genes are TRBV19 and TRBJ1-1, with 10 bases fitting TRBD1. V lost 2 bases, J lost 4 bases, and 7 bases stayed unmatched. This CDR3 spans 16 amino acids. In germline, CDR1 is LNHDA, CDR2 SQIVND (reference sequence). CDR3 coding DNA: TGTGCCAGTAGTATATTGGGACAGGGGTTCGTCACTGAAGCTTTCTTT. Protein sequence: CASSILGQGFVTEAFF.

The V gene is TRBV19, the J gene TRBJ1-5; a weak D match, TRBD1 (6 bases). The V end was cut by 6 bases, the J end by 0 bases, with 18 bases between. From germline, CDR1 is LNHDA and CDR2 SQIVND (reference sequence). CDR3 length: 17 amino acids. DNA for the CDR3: TGTGCCAGTAGCGGGACACGCCCGACTTATAGCAATCAGCCCCAGCATTTT. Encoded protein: CASSGTRPTYSNQPQHF. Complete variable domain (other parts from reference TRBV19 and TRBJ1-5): DGGITQSPKYLFRKEGQNVTLSCEQNLNHDAMYWYRQDPGQGLRLIYYSQIVNDFQKGDIAEGYSVSREKKESFPLTVTSAQKNPTAFYLCASSGTRPTYSNQPQHFGDGTRLSIL.